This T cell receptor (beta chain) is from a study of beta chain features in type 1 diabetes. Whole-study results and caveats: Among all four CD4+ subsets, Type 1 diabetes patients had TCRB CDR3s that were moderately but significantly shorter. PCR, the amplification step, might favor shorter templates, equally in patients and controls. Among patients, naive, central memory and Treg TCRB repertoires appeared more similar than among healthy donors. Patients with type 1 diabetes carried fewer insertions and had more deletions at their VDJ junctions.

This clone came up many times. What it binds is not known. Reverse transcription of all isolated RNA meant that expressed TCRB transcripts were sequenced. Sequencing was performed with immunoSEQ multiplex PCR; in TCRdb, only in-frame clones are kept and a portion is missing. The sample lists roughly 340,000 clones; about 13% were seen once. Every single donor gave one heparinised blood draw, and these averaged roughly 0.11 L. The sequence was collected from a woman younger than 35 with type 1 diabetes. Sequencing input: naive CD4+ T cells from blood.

In DNA form, the CDR3 reads TGTGCCACCAGCCAGGGGCGGTACGAGCAGTACGTC. Translated: CATSQGRYEQYV. The V gene is TRBV15, the J gene TRBJ2-7, with D perhaps TRBD1 (6 bases). Germline V gene lookup returns CDR1 LNHNV and CDR2 YYDKDF (reference sequence). Trimming stripped 5 bases from V and 4 bases from J, with 9 bases between. The CDR3 sequence is 12 residues long.